This T cell receptor (beta chain) comes out of a study of cytomegalovirus exposure and HLA in healthy donors. Study-wide points: According to the study, 180 or so TCR beta chains were cytomegalovirus-associated. It was in a later analysis that TCR association rates were seen to vary by HLA locus, highest for DRB1 and lowest for HLA-C.

Trimming at V came to 0 bases and at J to 2 bases, leaving 2 bases not matched to a gene. This CDR3 is built from 15 residues. Germline V gene data show CDR1 as SGHRS and CDR2 as YFSETQ. As to this clone: Its antigen is undetermined.

The PCR was carried out with 60 Vbeta primers and 13 Jbeta primers. Measured with immunoSEQ multiplex PCR; TCRdb has only the in-frame clones, and not every one. The table records more than 30,000 clones, just under 75% of them present only once. The origin of this receptor is a man aged 25 to 40 in good health and CMV-seronegative. The sequenced sample was PBMCs. The genes are TRBV5-1 and TRBJ2-5, with 9 bases aligning to TRBD2. CDR3 sequence: CASSLGLAAQETQYF. For the CDR3, the DNA is TGCGCCAGCAGCTTGGGACTAGCGGCACAAGAGACCCAGTACTTC.